This TCR beta chain was sequenced during a study of beta chain features in type 1 diabetes. Study-level points and caveats: Researchers reported that naive, central memory and Treg TCRB repertoires appeared more similar in patients than in healthy donors. cDNA-based sequencing might over-represent cells highly expressing TCR. Type 1 diabetes patients had VDJ junctions that carried fewer insertions and more deletions. Shortening that was moderate but significant affected the TCRB CDR3s of Type 1 diabetes patients in all four CD4+ subsets.

This clone came up a few times. Its antigen remains unidentified. Germline V lookup: CDR1 SGHRS, CDR2 YFSETQ. Trimming pared 2 bases from V and 6 bases from J, leaving 15 bases between. The CDR3 runs to 14 residues. Every isolated RNA sample was fully reverse transcribed, so sequencing captured expressed TCRB transcripts. The data were produced by immunoSEQ multiplex PCR, yet TCRdb's version contains in-frame clones alone and is incomplete. The sample comprises some 190,000 clones, roughly 8% of which are singletons, and 0.5% rests with the top ten. Sort purity for all populations was recorded as exceeding 98%.

Sample: central memory CD4+ T cells from blood. The chain combines TRBV5-1 with TRBJ2-7, with a weak D call TRBD1 (6 bases). The origin of this receptor is a man in his late teens or twenties with type 1 diabetes. The CDR3 is CASSLQGPDSEQYF. DNA for the CDR3: TGCGCCAGCAGCTTACAGGGACCAGACTCCGAGCAGTACTTC.